The clone carrying this T cell receptor beta chain was found many times. Its antigen is undetermined. The data are from a study of CD8 T cells in ankylosing spondylitis. Study findings and constraints: Disease-linked clones proved CD8+ and comparatively uncommon in peripheral blood. Researchers reportedly found disease-linked clones significantly enriched in matched ankylosing spondylitis synovial fluid.

TCRdb analysed the 5' RACE reads with MiXCR anew, one entry per CDR3 protein. The table lists about 240,000 distinct CDR3 sequences, around 10% of them singletons. The V and J ends lost 6 bases and 1 base respectively, with 15 bases between them. The CDR3 has 14 amino acids. CDR1 and CDR2 (germline): DFQATT, SNEGSKA (reference sequence). V is TRBV20-1 and J is TRBJ1-1; TRBD1 is a possible D gene (5 bases). This clonotype was obtained from a male donor with ankylosing spondylitis or in good health (not recorded which). Specimen: blood, either unsorted or a sorted T cell fraction (not recorded which). CDR3 bases: TGCAGTGCCCCAGGGTGGGGTGCGAACACTGAAGCTTTCTTT. Amino acids: CSAPGWGANTEAFF.